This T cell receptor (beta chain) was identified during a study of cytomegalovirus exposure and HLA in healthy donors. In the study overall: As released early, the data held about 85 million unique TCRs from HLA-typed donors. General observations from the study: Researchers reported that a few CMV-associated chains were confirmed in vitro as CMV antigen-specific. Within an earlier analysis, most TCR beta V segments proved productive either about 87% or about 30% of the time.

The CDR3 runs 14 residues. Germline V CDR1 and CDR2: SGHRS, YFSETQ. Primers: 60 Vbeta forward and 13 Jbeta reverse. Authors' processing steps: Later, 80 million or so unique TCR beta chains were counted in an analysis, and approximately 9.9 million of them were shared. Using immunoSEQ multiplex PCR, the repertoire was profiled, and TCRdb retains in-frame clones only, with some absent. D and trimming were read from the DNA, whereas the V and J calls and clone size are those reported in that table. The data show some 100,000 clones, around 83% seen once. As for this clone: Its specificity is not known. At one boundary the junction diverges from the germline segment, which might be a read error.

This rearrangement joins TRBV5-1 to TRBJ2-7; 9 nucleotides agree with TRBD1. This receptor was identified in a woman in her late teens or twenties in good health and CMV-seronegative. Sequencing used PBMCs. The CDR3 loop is CASSEQGANYERYF. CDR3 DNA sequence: TGCGCCAGCAGCGAACAGGGGGCGAACTACGAGCGGTACTTC.